Given below is one T cell receptor (beta chain) in context. The CDR3 covers 18 residues. The germline gives CDR1 MGHRA, CDR2 YSYEKL. The V and J ends lost 4 bases and 5 bases, in that order; junction bases with no gene match: 13. The sample belongs to a study of T cell changes during pregnancy in multiple sclerosis. The assay was immunoSEQ multiplex PCR, and TCRdb's table has in-frame clones only and misses some. The table lists roughly 40,000 clones, roughly nine tenths of them singletons. The specimen was CD4+ T cells from peripheral blood mononuclear cells, collected in the first trimester of pregnancy. This TCR derives from a female donor with multiple sclerosis, enrolled in a pregnancy study. The chain has TRBV4-1 and TRBJ2-1, with 11 bases matching TRBD1. The CDR3 is CASSLRTGGRTVDNEQFF. The CDR3 DNA reads TGCGCCAGCAGCCTGAGGACAGGGGGCAGGACAGTGGACAATGAGCAGTTCTTC.